This T cell receptor beta chain emerged from a study of cytomegalovirus exposure and HLA in healthy donors. Amplification used 60 Vbeta primers and 13 Jbeta primers. Clones were read by immunoSEQ multiplex PCR, and TCRdb kept only the in-frame ones, dropping some. Among 95,000 to 150,000 clones listed, 50% to 75% were seen once. After removal of 1 base from V and 7 bases from J, the junction contained 5 bases not matched to a gene. This CDR3 has 14 residues. The V gene's germline CDR1 is SNHLY and CDR2 FYNNEI. This clonotype was sampled from a woman in her thirties or forties in good health and CMV-seropositive. Sequenced: PBMCs. The chain combines TRBV2 with TRBJ2-7, with 9 bases identical to TRBD1. CDR3 coding DNA: TGTGCCAGCAGTGAAGGGACAGGGGCCGGGGAGCAGTACTTC. It codes for CASSEGTGAGEQYF.